This TCR beta chain is drawn from a study of cytomegalovirus exposure and HLA in healthy donors. The study, taken as a whole, reports: The authors enumerated 150 to 200 TCR beta chains as linked to cytomegalovirus.

Primers: 60 Vbeta forward and 13 Jbeta reverse. Clones were read by immunoSEQ multiplex PCR, and TCRdb kept only the in-frame ones, dropping some. The data show over 150,000 clones, with 75% to 85% seen just once and more than 3.5% held by the top ten. The CDR3 totals 14 residues. The germline CDR1 and CDR2 sequences are ENHRY and SYGVKD. V gave up 4 bases and J gave up 1 base, with 10 bases separating them. In regard to this clone: Its antigen is as yet unknown.

The sequence was obtained from a woman aged 55-75 years in good health and CMV-seropositive. The chain couples TRBV10-3 to TRBJ1-1; D perhaps matches TRBD1 (6 bases). Sample: PBMCs. CDR3 amino acids: CAISGSGENTEAFF. CDR3 bases: TGTGCCATCAGTGGTTCAGGGGAGAACACTGAAGCTTTCTTT.